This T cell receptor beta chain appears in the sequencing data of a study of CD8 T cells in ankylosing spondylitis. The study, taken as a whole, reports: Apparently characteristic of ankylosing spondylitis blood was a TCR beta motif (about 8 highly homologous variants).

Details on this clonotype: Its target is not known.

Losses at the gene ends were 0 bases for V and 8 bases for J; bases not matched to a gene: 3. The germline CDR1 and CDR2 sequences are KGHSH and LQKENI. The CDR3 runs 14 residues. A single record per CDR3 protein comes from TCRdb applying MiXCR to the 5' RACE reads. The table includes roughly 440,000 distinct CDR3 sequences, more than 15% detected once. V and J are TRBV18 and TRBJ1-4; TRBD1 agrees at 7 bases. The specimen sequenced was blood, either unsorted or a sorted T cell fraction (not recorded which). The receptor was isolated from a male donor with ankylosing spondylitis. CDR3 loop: CASSPPPGGEKLFF. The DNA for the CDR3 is TGTGCCAGCTCACCACCCCCAGGGGGAGAAAAACTGTTTTTT.